This TCR beta chain was sequenced during a study of cytomegalovirus exposure and HLA in healthy donors (dated by TCRdb to the late 2010s). In terms of the full investigation: An earlier analysis of several hundred of the donors reported more than 250 Gb of sequence data and around 110 million unique TCR beta sequences from 150 million to 200 million T cells. The study used immunosequencing to profile the T cell repertoires of hundreds of subjects and linked those repertoires to cytomegalovirus serostatus. HLA typing included class I and class II loci at four-digit resolution. A separate validation cohort of roughly 110 different subjects was used in addition to the roughly 670-subject first cohort. To decide whether each TCR beta V gene segment behaved as functional or pseudogenic, an earlier analysis of some 580 of the donors relied on high-throughput TCR beta sequencing. Alongside the repertoire data, information on donor age, sex, ethnicity and CMV serostatus was compiled. To predict cytomegalovirus infection status, the study combined high-throughput TCR immunosequencing, statistical association of individual TCRs with disease status, and machine learning. Approximately 330 gigabases of sequencing data and roughly 81 million unique TCR sequences made up an early release that covered nearly 650 HLA-typed donors. Typing coverage varied by locus: roughly 620-640 donors for A, B, C, DRB1 and DQB1; more than 500 for DQA1; approximately 610 for DPA1; approximately 470 for DPB1. Among 300 to 500 genotyped donors of the cohort, an average of approximately 220,000 unique TCR beta nucleotide sequences was sequenced per donor, of which 15% to 20% were non-productive. A later analysis re-analyzed previously published TCR beta repertoires from hundreds of donors and added high-resolution HLA genotyping to study TCR occurrence patterns. Every discovery cohort repertoire had been produced on one sequencing platform. The study aimed to test whether cataloging public T cell receptors could reveal signatures of past pathogen exposure. A later genetic analysis took genome-wide SNP genotypes for about 65% of the roughly 670 donors and used that subset as a discovery cohort. Rather than using new phenotypic data, the later analysis identified candidate immune exposures from TCR beta sequences and from how often those sequences occurred across donors. Because of strong linkage in the cohort, 4 to 6 DR-DQ haplotypes were treated as single units for association and clustering. The genetic ancestry cluster associated with self-reported Caucasian donors included 70% to 85% of the 350 to 500 genotyped donors.

The library was made by the immunoSEQ multiplex PCR assay. For the multiplex PCR, a mixture combining 60 forward primers for TCR Vbeta segments and 13 reverse primers for TCR Jbeta segments was used. The CDR3 region of rearranged TCR beta genes was amplified from genomic DNA by a multiplex PCR assay. Amplified TCR beta libraries were sequenced as 87-base-pair reads on the Illumina HiSeq System. Under the source paper's analysis protocol: Across the roughly 700 repertoires, a later analysis counted roughly 84 million unique TCR beta chains, 9.5 million to 13 million of which were shared by at least two donors. To remove PCR and sequencing errors, raw reads were error-corrected and collapsed into unique sequences using a nearest-neighbor algorithm that merged closely related sequences. To assign V, D and J gene segments, CDR3 sequences were aligned to IMGT reference sequences. For a sequence to be retained, a match of at least six nucleotides to both a V gene segment and a J gene segment was required. A rearrangement counted as productive if the CDR3 had no stop codons and remained in frame with V and J, and every other rearrangement counted as non-productive. Following IMGT convention, CDR3 was defined as the stretch from the second conserved V-encoded cysteine to the conserved J-encoded phenylalanine. Sequences without an unambiguous match to a single V gene segment were excluded from the earlier analysis of 500 to 700 of the donors. An earlier analysis of 587 of the donors classified V segments as functional when productive rearrangements were above 56.7% and as segregating when the standard deviation between donors was above 5%. To diagnose cytomegalovirus status from the catalog of TCR beta chain sequences, a statistical classification framework was built. A later analysis assigned V and J genes by comparing TCR nucleotide sequences with IMGT/GENE-DB human TR gene sequences. In a later analysis, CDR3 sequences and most-parsimonious VDJ recombination scenarios were assigned using the TCRdist pipeline. A later analysis defined each TCR beta chain by its CDR3 amino acid sequence plus V-gene family, and excluded reads lacking a unique V-gene family. A later analysis removed 550 to 650 highly shared, low-generation-probability nucleotide sequences to deal with suspected cross-contamination and a sequencing artifact. A later analysis calculated a clonal expansion index for each public chain from normalized within-repertoire ranks of inferred template counts. In a later analysis, generation probabilities were computed using a VDJ recombination model fitted to out-of-frame rearrangements, and the results were checked against IGoR. In a later analysis, hypergeometric tests were used to score TCR-TCR, TCR-HLA and TCR-CMV co-occurrence, with a repertoire-size bias correction applied to TCR pairs. In a later analysis, false discovery rates were estimated by permuting HLA or CMV assignments 20 times. In a later analysis, co-occurring TCRs were grouped with DBSCAN, and TCRdist sequence similarity was added when clustering was performed within HLA-allele-positive subsets. Repertoires with fewer than 30,000 or more than 120,000 public chains, plus five repertoires with anomalous nucleotide sharing, were excluded from co-occurrence clustering. What TCRdb holds here is the immuneACCESS table cut down to in-frame rearrangements. Part of the clones is not present; checked against another copy, under half of the missing clones reflect an unresolved V gene, and the others are unexplained. The V and J calls and the clone size are those of that table, but D and trimming were determined from the DNA. The sample records under 95,000 clones, 80% of which are singletons. Of the sample, approximately 1% is held by the ten largest clones.

V sheds 5 bases and J sheds 2 bases, leaving 11 bases between their ends. Spanning cysteine to phenylalanine, the CDR3 consists of 14 amino acids. Only the CDR3 DNA is retained, 42 bases long and in frame from the first base. CDR1 and CDR2 were assigned from the germline V gene as SGHTA and FQGNSA. As regards this clone: It lacks a known antigen. Base quality data are lacking; no much larger clone is found one base away.

In total, approximately 610 healthy bone marrow donors made up the cohort. All cohort members were sampled while nominally healthy, although unrecorded immune exposures were likely present. The donor tested CMV seronegative and was one of the 352 seronegative cohort members. A peripheral blood sample was provided by each donor, and peripheral blood mononuclear cells were used for TCR beta sequencing. The Qiagen DNeasy Blood Extraction Kit was used to extract genomic DNA from the blood cell samples. The paper's findings and limits, for the study overall: About 15 rarely observed V segments, including chromosome 9 orphons, were excluded from the earlier analysis of some 590 of the donors because counts were too low. Broadly in line with IMGT annotations, most TCR beta V segments showed up in productive rearrangements about 90% or about 30% of the time in an earlier analysis of under 700 of the donors. Because some donors lacked HLA typing at each locus, the association tests relied only on the typed subset. Compared with equally common non-associated chains, HLA-associated TCR beta chains in a later analysis were more clonally expanded and had lower generation probabilities. This cohort had only TCR beta chains sequenced, and the lack of alpha or paired-chain data limited which features could be detected. Assigning TCR associations to individual alleles was difficult when HLA alleles, especially DR and DQ, strongly co-occurred. According to a later genetic analysis, donors in an Asian-associated ancestry cluster had fewer N-insertions in productive TCRs than the roughly 700-donor mean. A cluster of highly shared sequence variants was judged likely to be a technical artifact of the sequencing pipeline. A later analysis reported that several top co-occurrence clusters appeared linked to parvovirus B19, influenza, CMV and Epstein-Barr virus. A few of the identified cytomegalovirus-associated TCR beta chains were confirmed in vitro to be specific for cytomegalovirus antigens. Cytomegalovirus status was reported to be diagnosed by the classifier with high specificity and sensitivity in both the original and validation cohorts. Linkage disequilibrium might explain the correlated functional status among segregating V segments, but an unknown experimental factor could not be excluded. According to the authors, the approach could potentially be generalized to other disease states and immunological phenotypes. Some IMGT-functional V segments, including TRBV6-2 and TRBV6-3, could not be distinguished by the 87-base-pair reads and were therefore excluded. In a later analysis, TCR association rates were found to vary across HLA loci, with the most associated TCRs seen for DRB1 alleles and the fewest for HLA-C alleles. Presence/absence analyses assumed roughly uniform sequencing depth across donors, an assumption that may not hold. A later analysis associated about 17,000 TCR beta sequences with specific HLA alleles at a false discovery rate of 0.05. The only immune exposure information available for the cohort was CMV serostatus. Most TCR sequences were seen in very few donors, while some public TCRs were found in many individuals. A later genetic analysis associated a missense DCLRE1C variant with V-gene and J-gene trimming of TCR beta chains, and an independent cohort replicated the association. Most CMV-associated TCR beta chains appeared to be HLA-restricted in a later analysis, and the HLA associations seemed to be driven largely by CMV exposure. A further reported finding was that TCR beta sequences accurately predicted the HLA-A and HLA-B alleles for most subjects in the first cohort. The study listed 164 TCR beta chains as associated with cytomegalovirus.

Material: PBMCs. The TCR comes from a male donor in good health and CMV-seronegative. The receptor chain draws on TRBV7-2 and TRBJ2-3; TRBD1 might be the D gene, on 5 matching bases. The CDR3 protein is CASSGAGYTDTQYF. DNA sequence: TGTGCCAGCAGCGGGGCCGGATACACAGATACGCAGTATTTT.